Presented here are 5 T cell receptor beta chains from one specimen sequenced in a study of long-term antiretroviral therapy in people with HIV (dated by TCRdb to the early 2020s). The immunoSEQ hsTCRB v3.0 assay was used at survey level resolution for TRB variable region sequencing. Here the immuneACCESS table is served through TCRdb, limited to in-frame sequences with V and J called. Missing clones are a known gap in these copies; in checked studies unresolved V genes cover under half, and the rest lacks a known reason. Here the sample has about 10,000 clones; approximately 78% occur a single time. Clones ranked in the top ten supply roughly 15% of the sample. Sequences were derived from unsorted PBMCs, sampled 0.7 years after starting antiretroviral therapy. All receptors derive from a man in his forties with HIV.

The chain couples TRBV27 to TRBJ2-5, with 7 bases that match TRBD2. Trimming removed 5 bases from V and 1 base from J; junction bases left unmatched: 13. This CDR3 region has 17 residues. Per germline, CDR1 MNHEY and CDR2 SMNVEV (reference sequence). CDR3: CASSRGRVAGSQETQYF. Written as DNA, the CDR3 is TGTGCCAGCAGTAGAGGGAGGGTAGCGGGCTCCCAAGAGACCCAGTACTTC.

This clone occurred once. V and J are TRBV7-2 and TRBJ2-7; D is possibly TRBD1 (5 bases). V dropped 6 bases and J dropped 3 bases, with 9 bases sitting between them. Germline V CDR1 and CDR2: SGHTA, FQGNSA. This CDR3 is 12 amino acids long. DNA of the CDR3: TGTGCCAGCAGTCCGACAGACTACGAGCAGTACTTC. This translates into CASSPTDYEQYF.

The rearrangement joins TRBV10-3 to TRBJ1-5, with a weak D call TRBD1 (5 bases). The germline V gene has CDR1 ENHRY and CDR2 SYGVKD. The V gene lost 2 bases and the J gene lost 5 bases, with 13 bases spanning the gap. The CDR3 has 15 amino acids. The DNA of the CDR3 is TGTGCCATCAGTGAGGGGCAGGGCAGGGATCAGCCCCAGCATTTT. Translating it yields CAISEGQGRDQPQHF.

The rearrangement joins TRBV27 to TRBJ2-4, with 8 positions matching TRBD1. The CDR3 is made up of 13 amino acids. Germline CDR1 is MNHEY and CDR2 is SMNVEV (reference sequence). V shed 3 bases, J shed 6 bases, and the junction held 1 base outside the gene matches. In nucleotides, the CDR3 is TGTGCCAGCAGTTTTACAGGGGGAAACATTCAGTACTTC. This gives the protein CASSFTGGNIQYF.

The rearrangement links TRBV27 to TRBJ2-5, with 10 nucleotides matching TRBD1. V dropped 1 base and J dropped 3; count of bases not matched to a gene: 2. CDR1 and CDR2 (germline): MNHEY, SMNVEV (reference sequence). The CDR3 consists of 15 residues. CDR3 DNA sequence: TGTGCCAGCAGTTTATGGACAGGGGGTAAAGAGACCCAGTACTTC. Translating it yields CASSLWTGGKETQYF.